Presented here are 9 T cell receptor beta chains from one specimen sequenced in a study of blood T cells in healthy people across ages. Combining a sample-barcoded 5' primer with a J-beta primer mix, a second PCR ran for roughly 6 to 12 cycles. TCRdb reprocessed the 5' RACE reads with MiXCR, giving one entry per CDR3 protein. This sample carries fewer than 2,000,000 distinct CDR3 sequences, almost 35% of them seen once, and the ten largest clones take around 11%. The sample consisted of blood. The receptors here all came from a woman in her thirties in good health.

Ten or more counts support this clonotype. J is TRBJ2-5 and V is TRBV12-3 or TRBV12-4; 9 bases map to TRBD2. The CDR3 runs to 14 residues. V lost 7 bases, J lost 5 bases, and 8 bases stayed unmatched. The CDR3 region is CASTLDGLAETQYF. CDR3 coding DNA: TGTGCCAGCACCCTTGACGGACTAGCGGAGACCCAGTACTTC.

The chain has TRBV6-1 and TRBJ2-7; weak D call: TRBD1 (5 bases). The germline V and J ends were trimmed by 5 bases and 2 bases, with 13 bases remaining between them. The V gene's germline CDR1 is MNHNS and CDR2 SASEGT. The CDR3 spans 14 residues. CDR3 DNA sequence: TGTGCCAGCAGTAGATACATAGGGGCCTACGAGCAGTACTTC. Protein: CASSRYIGAYEQYF.

This clonotype has more than one count but fewer than ten. The chain has TRBV9 and TRBJ2-1, with D possibly called TRBD1 or TRBD2 (5 bases each). V shed 3 bases and J shed 0 bases, with 19 bases lying between them. The CDR3 consists of 18 residues. Germline V gives CDR1 SGDLS, CDR2 YYNGEE. The CDR3, as DNA: TGTGCCAGCAGCGCGAGACGGGATCAGGGTAACTCCTACAATGAGCAGTTCTTC. Encoded protein: CASSARRDQGNSYNEQFF.

This clonotype was detected only a few times. This sequence joins TRBV20-1 and TRBJ2-5; 7 bases map to TRBD1. V shed 5 bases and J 0 bases; nucleotides not matched to a gene: 9. The germline gives CDR1 DFQATT, CDR2 SNEGSKA (reference sequence). The CDR3 runs to 15 residues. CDR3 nucleotide sequence: TGCAGTGCTCCTGAGGACAGGACTGACCAAGAGACCCAGTACTTC. Amino acids: CSAPEDRTDQETQYF.

The J gene is TRBJ2-1, the V gene TRBV6-5; TRBD1 agrees at 7 bases. V shed 6 bases and J 7 bases; nucleotides not matched to a gene: 9. CDR3 size: 14 residues. Germline loops: CDR1 MNHEY, CDR2 SVGAGI. CDR3 nucleotides: TGTGCCAGCAGCCGCGGACAGGTCGGTAATGAGCAGTTCTTC. Protein sequence: CASSRGQVGNEQFF.

The chain couples TRBV6-2 or TRBV6-3 to TRBJ2-3, with TRBD2 matching 7 bases. Germline CDR1 MNHEY, CDR2 SVGEGT. This CDR3 comprises 17 residues. Losses at the gene ends were 5 bases for V and 1 base for J; bases not matched to a gene: 12. The CDR3 DNA sequence: TGTGCCAGCAGTGAGAGATCACTAGCGACCGGCACAGATACGCAGTATTTT. Protein: CASSERSLATGTDTQYF.

This clonotype was found a few times. This sequence joins TRBV7-9 and TRBJ2-2; TRBD2 matches 10 bases. Germline trimming cut 5 bases from V and 2 bases from J; bases unmatched to any gene: 8. This CDR3 comprises 17 residues. CDR1 and CDR2 (germline): SEHNR, FQNEAQ (reference sequence). The CDR3 DNA sequence: TGTGCCAGCAGCACCCCTAGCGGGGGCCCTAACACCGGGGAGCTGTTTTTT. Amino acid sequence: CASSTPSGGPNTGELFF. The full variable domain, its missing parts supplied by reference TRBV7-9 and TRBJ2-2, is DTGVSQNPRHKITKRGQNVTFRCDPISEHNRLYWYRQTLGQGPEFLTYFQNEAQLEKSRLLSDRFSAERPKGSFSTLEIQRTEQGDSAMYLCASSTPSGGPNTGELFFGEGSRLTVL.

The chain combines TRBV30 with TRBJ1-2; 8 nucleotides agree with TRBD1. Germline trimming cut 5 bases from V and 7 bases from J; bases unmatched to any gene: 3. Germline CDR1 GTSNPN, CDR2 SVGIG (reference sequence). The CDR3 length is 11 residues. The CDR3 nucleotides are TGTGCCTGGGACAGGGGTCTTGGCTACACCTTC. It yields the protein CAWDRGLGYTF. Based on the CDR3 plus reference TRBV30 and TRBJ1-2, the full variable domain is SQTIHQWPATLVQPVGSPLSLECTVEGTSNPNLYWYRQAAGRGLQLLFYSVGIGQISSEVPQNLSASRPQDRQFILSSKKLLLSDSGFYLCAWDRGLGYTFGSGTRLTVV.

This rearrangement joins TRBV5-1 to TRBJ2-1; D may be TRBD1 (6 bases). The CDR3 has 15 amino acids. Trimming took off 7 bases at V and 2 bases at J, with 16 bases between the two ends. Per germline, CDR1 SGHRS and CDR2 YFSETQ. This CDR3 reads CASLGGRGPYNEQFF. The CDR3 DNA follows: TGCGCCAGCTTAGGCGGCAGGGGTCCCTACAATGAGCAGTTCTTC. Together with reference TRBV5-1 and TRBJ2-1, the CDR3 gives the full variable domain: KAGVTQTPRYLIKTRGQQVTLSCSPISGHRSVSWYQQTPGQGLQFLFEYFSETQRNKGNFPGRFSGRQFSNSRSEMNVSTLELGDSALYLCASLGGRGPYNEQFFGPGTRLTVL.